What follows are 29 T cell receptor beta chains derived from one specimen sequenced in a study of Ad26.COV2.S vaccination and SARS-CoV-2 variants. TCRdb keeps only in-frame clones here, not all; method: immunoSEQ multiplex PCR. Among roughly 460,000 clones listed, 70% to 90% were seen once. Noted treatment: 15 to 20 received Ad26.COV2.S at low or high dose, single or two shots; roughly five received placebo; per-sample allocation not given. Sampling happened 63 days after the first vaccine or placebo injection. This specimen consisted of peripheral blood, obtained in a trial of Ad26.COV2.S vaccine versus placebo. The receptor set was obtained from a person between 18 and 60 years old who received the Ad26.COV2.S COVID-19 vaccine or a placebo.

This sequence joins TRBV5-6 and TRBJ2-2; 10 nucleotides align to TRBD1. CDR1 is SGHDT, CDR2 YYEEEE, per germline. Losses at the gene ends were 1 base for V and 7 bases for J; bases not matched to a gene: 10. This CDR3 is built from 17 residues. In DNA form, the CDR3 reads TGTGCCAGCAGCTTGCTGGGACAGGGGATTGATGGCGGGGAGCTGTTTTTT. Translation: CASSLLGQGIDGGELFF. Full variable domain (rest looked up from reference TRBV5-6 and TRBJ2-2): DAGVTQSPTHLIKTRGQQVTLRCSPKSGHDTVSWYQQALGQGPQFIFQYYEEEERQRGNFPDRFSGHQFPNYSSELNVNALLLGDSALYLCASSLLGQGIDGGELFFGEGSRLTVL.

V and J are TRBV7-3 and TRBJ2-6, with 9 bases aligning to TRBD1. CDR1 and CDR2 from the germline V gene are SGHTA and FQGTGA. V lost 7 bases to trimming and J lost 0 bases; unmatched junction nucleotides: 10. The CDR3 is made up of 18 amino acids. CDR3 protein: CASTPTGGISSGANVLTF. CDR3 nucleotides: TGTGCCAGCACCCCGACAGGGGGGATATCCTCTGGGGCCAACGTCCTGACTTTC.

J is TRBJ1-2 and V is TRBV12-3 or TRBV12-4; tentatively, D is TRBD1 (5 bases). Trimming shortened V by 6 bases and J by 7 bases, and 9 bases separated the two germline ends. The CDR3 is 11 amino acids. The DNA of the CDR3 is TGTGCCAGCAGGAGGGGCTTTGGCTACACCTTC. This sequence encodes CASRRGFGYTF.

The chain joins TRBV7-8 to TRBJ2-1, with 8 bases that match TRBD1. V lost 4 bases to trimming and J lost 7 bases; unmatched junction nucleotides: 12. The CDR3 totals 16 residues. Germline V lookup: CDR1 SGHVS, CDR2 FQNEAQ. The CDR3 here is CASSSRTGLNSNEQFF. CDR3 in DNA: TGTGCCAGCAGCTCGAGGACAGGGTTGAATTCTAATGAGCAGTTCTTC.

The chain has TRBV18 and TRBJ2-7; 15 bases fit TRBD2. V was pared by 6 bases and J by 6 bases, with 6 bases of the junction left unmatched. The CDR3 contains 15 residues. CDR1 KGHSH and CDR2 LQKENI come from the germline V gene. The CDR3 coding sequence is TGTGCCAGCTCCACCCCGGGACTAGCGGGGGGCGAGCAGTACTTC. This gives the protein CASSTPGLAGGEQYF.

The chain has TRBV7-9 and TRBJ2-2; 10 bases align to TRBD2. The CDR3 sequence is 15 residues long. Losses at the gene ends were 3 bases for V and 8 bases for J; bases not matched to a gene: 6. Germline CDR1 SEHNR, CDR2 FQNEAQ (reference sequence). The CDR3 bases are TGTGCCAGCAGCTTTTCCGGGACTAGCGTAGGGGAGCTGTTTTTT. Translating it yields CASSFSGTSVGELFF.

This chain joins TRBV7-2 and TRBJ1-1; D perhaps matches TRBD1 (5 bases). Deletions cut 5 bases from V and 1 base from J, with 11 bases between. The CDR3 consists of 14 residues. Germline-derived CDR1 and CDR2 are SGHTA and FQGNSA. CDR3 amino acids: CASSKRQRNTEAFF. In nucleotides, the CDR3 is TGTGCCAGCAGCAAAAGACAGCGGAACACTGAAGCTTTCTTT. Full variable domain (missing parts from reference TRBV7-2 and TRBJ1-1): GAGVSQSPSNKVTEKGKDVELRCDPISGHTALYWYRQSLGQGLEFLIYFQGNSAPDKSGLPSDRFSAERTGGSVSTLTIQRTQQEDSAVYLCASSKRQRNTEAFFGQGTRLTVV.

This sequence joins TRBV9 and TRBJ2-7, with D possibly TRBD2 on 6 matching bases. Germline V lookup: CDR1 SGDLS, CDR2 YYNGEE. The length of the CDR3 is 14 residues. V lost 5 bases and J lost 5, with 17 bases in between. The CDR3 region has the DNA TGTGCCAGCAGTACTGGGGGGAGCTACCACGAGCAGTACTTC. The encoded protein is CASSTGGSYHEQYF. The full variable domain, rest sourced from reference TRBV9 and TRBJ2-7, is DSGVTQTPKHLITATGQRVTLRCSPRSGDLSVYWYQQSLDQGLQFLIQYYNGEERAKGNILERFSAQQFPDLHSELNLSSLELGDSALYFCASSTGGSYHEQYFGPGTRLTVT.

The CDR3 is CASRTGRSTDTQYF. DNA of the CDR3: TGTGCCAGCAGAACAGGGCGCAGCACAGATACGCAGTATTTT. This chain links TRBV6-5 with TRBJ2-3; maybe TRBD1 (6 bases). Germline V lookup: CDR1 MNHEY, CDR2 SVGAGI. Trimming left V 6 bases short and J 0 bases short, with 10 bases between. The length of the CDR3 is 14 residues.

This clone was seen only once. The chain's CDR3 is CASSIALGYEQYF. The CDR3 coding sequence is TGTGCCAGTAGTATAGCGCTGGGCTACGAGCAGTACTTC. The chain recombines TRBV19 with TRBJ2-7; D unresolved. CDR1 is LNHDA and CDR2 is SQIVND in the germline V gene (reference sequence). The CDR3 spans 13 residues. V was cut by 1 base and J by 3 bases, with 7 bases left in between.

The chain recombines TRBV7-9 with TRBJ1-6; TRBD1 is a possible D gene (5 bases). The CDR3 consists of 15 residues. In germline, CDR1 is SEHNR, CDR2 FQNEAQ (reference sequence). The V gene lost 5 bases and the J gene lost 10 bases, with 18 bases spanning the gap. The DNA for the CDR3 is TGTGCCAGCAGCGGGGATCAGGGATGGGGCTCACCCCTCCACTTT. Residues: CASSGDQGWGSPLHF.

The chain is built from TRBV18 and TRBJ1-3, with no clear D. The CDR3 runs 17 residues. CDR1 and CDR2 from the germline V gene are KGHSH and LQKENI. V was pared by 6 bases and J by 1 base, with 19 bases between. CDR3 sequence reads: CASSRAREPTSGNTIYF. The CDR3, as DNA: TGTGCCAGCTCGCGGGCGCGCGAGCCGACATCTGGAAACACCATATATTTT.

The table lists this clone with a count of one. This chain connects TRBV6-5 to TRBJ1-5; 9 bases agree with TRBD1. V was clipped by 6 bases and J by 7 bases; unmatched bases: 10. Germline-derived CDR1 and CDR2 are MNHEY and SVGAGI. The CDR3 extends over 15 amino acids. CDR3 sequence: CASRYTGGAGQPQHF. In DNA form, the CDR3 reads TGTGCCAGCAGGTATACAGGGGGCGCGGGGCAGCCCCAGCATTTT.

The rearrangement joins TRBV19 to TRBJ1-5; D might be TRBD1 (6 bases). There are 15 residues in the CDR3. Per germline, CDR1 LNHDA and CDR2 SQIVND (reference sequence). V gave up 6 bases and J gave up 2 bases, with 14 bases separating them. Here the CDR3 reads CASSRTVGGNQPQHF. The CDR3 DNA is TGTGCCAGTAGCAGGACAGTTGGCGGCAATCAGCCCCAGCATTTT.

This clone was recorded once. The chain employs TRBV12-2 and TRBJ1-4. TRBV12-2 corresponds to a pseudogene. The CDR3 extends over 15 amino acids. CDR3 region: CASRSPGASNEKLFF. The CDR3 DNA is TGTGCAAGTCGCTCCCCGGGAGCCTCTAATGAAAAACTGTTTTTT.

This chain links TRBV2 with TRBJ2-1, with D perhaps matching TRBD2 (6 bases). The CDR3 sequence is 13 residues long. Between the trimmed V and J ends, which lost 4 bases and 6 bases, there was a span of 10 bases. Germline CDR1 is SNHLY and CDR2 is FYNNEI. Here the CDR3 DNA reads TGTGCCAGCAGTGTTCGGGGGTTCAATGAGCAGTTCTTC. This encodes CASSVRGFNEQFF.

This chain joins TRBV5-4 and TRBJ1-2; the D is unclear. The CDR3 has 16 amino acids. The germline V gene encodes CDR1 SGHNT and CDR2 YYREEE (reference sequence). V lost 1 base and J lost 2, with 15 bases in between. The CDR3 nucleotides read TGTGCCAGCAGCTTGAGTCTCAGTCTTCAAAACTATGGCTACACCTTC. Amino acid sequence: CASSLSLSLQNYGYTF. Based on the CDR3 plus reference TRBV5-4 and TRBJ1-2, the full variable domain is ETGVTQSPTHLIKTRGQQVTLRCSSQSGHNTVSWYQQALGQGPQFIFQYYREEENGRGNFPPRFSGLQFPNYSSELNVNALELDDSALYLCASSLSLSLQNYGYTFGSGTRLTVV.

The chain recombines TRBV18 with TRBJ2-7; 7 nucleotides align to TRBD1. Germline V CDR1 and CDR2: KGHSH, LQKENI. The J segment lost 2 bases and the V segment lost 6 bases, leaving 4 bases of the junction unmatched. The CDR3 covers 13 residues. This CDR3 is CASSPGQPYEQYF. The CDR3 DNA reads as TGTGCCAGCTCGCCGGGACAGCCCTACGAGCAGTACTTC.

The rearrangement uses TRBV7-2 and TRBJ1-5, with a possible D match to TRBD1 (5 bases). CDR3 length equals 15 residues. The V end lost 1 base, the J end lost 1 base, and 8 bases lay between the germline ends. Germline V lookup: CDR1 SGHTA, CDR2 FQGNSA. The CDR3 region is CASSLGGESNQPQHF. In DNA, the CDR3 is TGTGCCAGCAGCTTAGGGGGGGAAAGCAATCAGCCCCAGCATTTT.

With regard to this clone: Additional DNA sequences in this sample encode the identical CDR3. The chain employs TRBV6-5 and TRBJ1-2; 7 nucleotides align to TRBD1. The germline V gene has CDR1 MNHEY and CDR2 SVGAGI. J gave up 8 bases and V 3 bases, and 6 bases lay outside the gene matches. The CDR3 loop spans 13 amino acids. In nucleotides, the CDR3 is TGTGCCAGCAGTTATGGGGACAGAGGCGGCTACACCTTC. It codes for CASSYGDRGGYTF.

This clone has only a few counts. The chain couples TRBV28 to TRBJ1-6; 10 bases line up with TRBD1. The CDR3 has 13 amino acids. Looked up from germline, CDR1 is MDHEN and CDR2 is SYDVKM. With V trimmed by 5 bases and J by 9 bases, 1 base remained unmatched. Written as DNA, the CDR3 is TGTGCCAGCAGTCGGGACAGGGGTTCACCCCTCCACTTT. Protein: CASSRDRGSPLHF.

J is TRBJ2-7 and V is TRBV5-6; TRBD2 agrees at 13 bases. Unmatched junction bases numbered 1, after V lost 5 bases and J lost 2 bases. Germline-derived CDR1 and CDR2 are SGHDT and YYEEEE. This CDR3 comprises 14 residues. CDR3 sequence: CASRGLAGAYEQYF. The CDR3 DNA sequence: TGTGCCAGCAGAGGACTAGCGGGGGCCTACGAGCAGTACTTC.

The rearrangement uses TRBV7-9 and TRBJ2-5, with TRBD1 identical over 8 bases. V lost 5 bases to trimming and J lost 1 base; unmatched junction nucleotides: 3. The CDR3 extends over 14 amino acids. Germline CDR1 SEHNR, CDR2 FQNEAQ (reference sequence). Here the CDR3 DNA reads TGTGCCAGCAGCAAGACAGGGGCCCAAGAGACCCAGTACTTC. This translates into CASSKTGAQETQYF.

The chain is built from TRBV10-3 and TRBJ2-1; 7 bases fit TRBD2. Trimming at V came to 2 bases and at J to 6 bases, leaving 4 bases not matched to a gene. CDR1 and CDR2 from the germline V gene are ENHRY and SYGVKD. CDR3 length: 14 residues. The DNA for the CDR3 is TGTGCCATCAGTGAGAGGCAGCGGGGCAATGAGCAGTTCTTC. Its translation: CAISERQRGNEQFF.

J is TRBJ2-3 and V is TRBV4-3, with D perhaps matching TRBD1 or TRBD2 (5 bases each). CDR3 length: 14 residues. V gave up 6 bases and J gave up 4 bases, with 14 bases separating them. CDR1 and CDR2 from the germline V gene are LGHNA and YSLEER. The CDR3 region has the DNA TGCGCCAGCAGACGAGGGACCGCTTCAGATACGCAGTATTTT. Its translation is CASRRGTASDTQYF.

The genes are TRBV9 and TRBJ1-5; D ambiguous. V was shortened by 0 bases and J by 3 bases, with 7 bases between the two germline ends. The CDR3 runs 14 residues. The germline V gene encodes CDR1 SGDLS and CDR2 YYNGEE. This chain's CDR3 is CASSVGSFNQPQHF. The CDR3 DNA reads TGTGCCAGCAGCGTAGGGTCTTTCAATCAGCCCCAGCATTTT.

The gene calls are TRBV28 and TRBJ2-7, with a possible D match to TRBD2 (6 bases). Between the trimmed V and J ends, which lost 6 bases and 2 bases, there was a span of 11 bases. CDR3 length: 13 amino acids. Germline loops: CDR1 MDHEN, CDR2 SYDVKM. CDR3 amino acids: CASRPGVTYEQYF. In DNA, the CDR3 is TGTGCCAGCAGACCGGGGGTTACCTACGAGCAGTACTTC. Filled out from reference TRBV28 and TRBJ2-7, the complete variable domain reads DVKVTQSSRYLVKRTGEKVFLECVQDMDHENMFWYRQDPGLGLRLIYFSYDVKMKEKGDIPEGYSVSREKKERFSLILESASTNQTSMYLCASRPGVTYEQYFGPGTRLTVT.

This clone was counted a single time. V and J are TRBV18 and TRBJ2-7, with 13 bases aligning to TRBD2. The CDR3 has 15 amino acids. The ends lost 3 bases at V and 6 bases at J; junction bases unmatched: 5. The germline V gene has CDR1 KGHSH and CDR2 LQKENI. CDR3 residues: CASSPGLAGVAEQYF. The CDR3, as DNA: TGTGCCAGCTCACCCGGACTAGCGGGGGTCGCCGAGCAGTACTTC.

V is TRBV2 and J is TRBJ2-7; 12 bases agree with TRBD1. The germline gives CDR1 SNHLY, CDR2 FYNNEI. Germline trimming cut 5 bases from V and 5 bases from J; bases unmatched to any gene: 4. The CDR3 length is 14 residues. The chain's CDR3 is CASSRDRGPDEQYF. CDR3 sequence (DNA): TGTGCCAGCAGTCGGGACAGGGGGCCGGACGAGCAGTACTTC.